This T cell receptor (beta chain) appears in the sequencing data of a study of cytomegalovirus exposure and HLA in healthy donors. The CDR3 loop spans 15 amino acids. CDR1 is MNHEY, CDR2 SMNVEV, per germline (reference sequence). The ends were cut back, 5 bases at V and 2 bases at J, with 13 bases in the middle. PCR involved 60 Vbeta and 13 Jbeta primers. The assay was immunoSEQ multiplex PCR, and TCRdb's table has in-frame clones only and misses some. The table includes about 160,000 clones, 76% detected once. The clonotype was recovered from a man aged 60 to 69 in good health and CMV-seronegative. The rearrangement joins TRBV27 to TRBJ2-1, with D perhaps TRBD2 (6 bases). What was sequenced was PBMCs. CDR3 sequence reads: CASSGHGTAYNEQFF. Here the CDR3 DNA reads TGTGCCAGCAGTGGGCATGGGACTGCCTACAATGAGCAGTTCTTC.